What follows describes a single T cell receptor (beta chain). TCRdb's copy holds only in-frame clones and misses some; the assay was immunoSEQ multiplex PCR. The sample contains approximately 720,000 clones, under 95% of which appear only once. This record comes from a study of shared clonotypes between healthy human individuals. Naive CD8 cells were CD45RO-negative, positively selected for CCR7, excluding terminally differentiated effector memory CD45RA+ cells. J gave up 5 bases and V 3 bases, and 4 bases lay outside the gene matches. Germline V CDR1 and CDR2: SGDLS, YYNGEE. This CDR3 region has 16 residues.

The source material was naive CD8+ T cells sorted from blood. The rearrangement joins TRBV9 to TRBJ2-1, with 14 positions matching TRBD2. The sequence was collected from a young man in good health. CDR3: CASSARLAGGHNEQFF. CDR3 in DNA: TGTGCCAGCAGCGCCAGACTAGCGGGAGGGCACAATGAGCAGTTCTTC.